The clone carrying this TCR beta chain occurred a few times. The sample originates from a study of human T cells and chemical hapten exposure. Time point specified: pre-sensitization, week 0. Sample treatment: therapeutic diphenylcyclopropenone sensitization with weekly scalp DPC. Via MiXCR, TCRdb re-called the RACE reads, giving one row per CDR3 protein. The sample shows roughly 380,000 distinct CDR3 sequences, 4.5% to 5.5% of them seen only once. The CDR3 is 15 residues long. Germline V gene data show CDR1 as SGHTA and CDR2 as FQGNSA. Trimming took 5 bases from V and 0 from J, leaving 11 bases between them.

This chain links TRBV7-2 with TRBJ2-1; D gene ambiguous. Source: whole blood, taken in connection with sensitization to the hapten diphenylcyclopropenone (DPC). The clonotype originates from a woman aged 45-65 years with alopecia areata. Some clones in this sample may be carry-over from other donors' samples. CDR3 sequence reads: CASSPQAGSYNEQFF. The CDR3 DNA sequence: TGTGCCAGCAGCCCCCAAGCAGGCTCCTACAATGAGCAGTTCTTC.